This T cell receptor beta chain emerged from a study of OX40 agonist ivuxolimab in advanced cancers. Study in general: Subjects had a mean age of roughly 60 years, with a range of 23 to 79; just over 80% were male. Three patients, one with hepatocellular carcinoma and two with cutaneous melanoma, achieved partial responses. Study-wide findings and caveats: CD8+ T cells showed, on average, more clonal expansion than CD4+ cells. Compared with others, partial responders at 0.1-3.0 mg/kg displayed clonal expansion among the lowest.

Repertoires were generated with immunoSEQ multiplex PCR, while TCRdb's copy carries only in-frame clones and drops some. The repertoire has some 62,000 clones, about 90% of them found once; the top ten carry over 4%. The CDR3 extends over 17 amino acids. V lost 0 bases, J lost 0 bases, and 11 bases lay in between. CDR1 and CDR2 from the germline V gene are ENHRY and SYGVKD. This clone was counted a single time. The antigen remains undetermined. The TCR sequence derives from an adult with an advanced solid tumor such as melanoma, head and neck, liver or kidney cancer. The rearrangement uses TRBV10-3 and TRBJ1-4; D uncertain. Material: CD4+ or CD8+ T cells sorted from blood, obtained in a trial of the OX40 agonist ivuxolimab. The CDR3 protein is CAISESGPIATNEKLFF. The DNA of the CDR3 is TGTGCCATCAGTGAGTCCGGGCCCATAGCAACTAATGAAAAACTGTTTTTT.